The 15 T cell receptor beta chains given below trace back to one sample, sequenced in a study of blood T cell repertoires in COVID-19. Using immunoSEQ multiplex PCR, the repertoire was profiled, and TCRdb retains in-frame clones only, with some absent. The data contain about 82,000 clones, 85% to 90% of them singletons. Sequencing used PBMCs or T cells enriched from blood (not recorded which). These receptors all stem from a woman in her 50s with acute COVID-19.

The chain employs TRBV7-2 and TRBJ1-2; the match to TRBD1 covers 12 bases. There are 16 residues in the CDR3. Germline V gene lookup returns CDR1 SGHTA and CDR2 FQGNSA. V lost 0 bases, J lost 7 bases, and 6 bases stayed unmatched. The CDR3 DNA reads TGTGCCAGCAGCTTAGCCCTGGGACAGGGGGCGGGTGGCTACACCTTC. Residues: CASSLALGQGAGGYTF.

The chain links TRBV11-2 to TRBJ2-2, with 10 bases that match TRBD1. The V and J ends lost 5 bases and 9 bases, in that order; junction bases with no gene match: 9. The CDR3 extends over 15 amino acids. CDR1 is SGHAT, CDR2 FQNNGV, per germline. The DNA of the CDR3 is TGTGCCAGCAGCCCCGGACAGGGGGGGTCTAGGGAGCTGTTTTTT. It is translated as CASSPGQGGSRELFF.

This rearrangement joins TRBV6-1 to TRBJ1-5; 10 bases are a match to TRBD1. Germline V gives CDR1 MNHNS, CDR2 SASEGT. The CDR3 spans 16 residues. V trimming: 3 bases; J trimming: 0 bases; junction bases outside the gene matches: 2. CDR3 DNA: TGTGCCAGCAGTGACTGGACAGGGGGTAGCAATCAGCCCCAGCATTTT. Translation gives CASSDWTGGSNQPQHF.

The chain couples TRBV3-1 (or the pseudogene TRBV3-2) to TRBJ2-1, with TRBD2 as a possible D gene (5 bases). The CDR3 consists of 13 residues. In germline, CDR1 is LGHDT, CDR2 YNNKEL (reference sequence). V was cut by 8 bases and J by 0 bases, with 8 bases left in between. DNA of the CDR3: TGTGCCAGCTCGGCGGGCTCCTACAATGAGCAGTTCTTC. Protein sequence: CASSAGSYNEQFF.

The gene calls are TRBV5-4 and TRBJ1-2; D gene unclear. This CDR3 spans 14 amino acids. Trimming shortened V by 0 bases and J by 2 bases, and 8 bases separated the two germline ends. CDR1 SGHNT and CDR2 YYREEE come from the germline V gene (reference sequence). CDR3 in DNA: TGTGCCAGCAGCTTGGATGGCCAGAACTATGGCTACACCTTC. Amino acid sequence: CASSLDGQNYGYTF.

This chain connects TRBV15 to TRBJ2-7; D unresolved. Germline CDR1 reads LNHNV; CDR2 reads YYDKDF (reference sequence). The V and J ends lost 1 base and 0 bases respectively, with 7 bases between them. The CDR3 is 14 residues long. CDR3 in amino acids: CATSRASSSYEQYF. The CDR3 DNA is TGTGCCACCAGCAGAGCTTCGAGCTCCTACGAGCAGTACTTC.

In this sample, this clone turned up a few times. The DNA for the CDR3 is TGTGCCAGCAGCCAGGGGGTTGGGGGCTTCAATTCACCCCTCCACTTT. This encodes CASSQGVGGFNSPLHF. V and J are TRBV4-2 and TRBJ1-6; tentative D call: TRBD1 (6 bases). CDR3 length equals 16 residues. Between the trimmed V and J ends, which lost 3 bases and 7 bases, there was a span of 16 bases. CDR1 is LGHNA and CDR2 is YNFKEQ in the germline V gene.

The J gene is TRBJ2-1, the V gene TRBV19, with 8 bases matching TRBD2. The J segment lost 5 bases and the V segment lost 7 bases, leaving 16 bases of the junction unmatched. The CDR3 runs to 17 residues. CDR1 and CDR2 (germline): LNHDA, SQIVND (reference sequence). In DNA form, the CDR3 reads TGTGCCAGTAAAATTATGGACGGGACTAGTTGGGACAATGAGCAGTTCTTC. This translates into CASKIMDGTSWDNEQFF.

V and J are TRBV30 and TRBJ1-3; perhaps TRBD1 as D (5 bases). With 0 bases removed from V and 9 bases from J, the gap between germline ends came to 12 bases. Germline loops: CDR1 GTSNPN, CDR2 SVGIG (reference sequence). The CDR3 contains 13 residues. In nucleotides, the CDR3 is TGTGCCTGGAGTGTAGGGGACTCTACCACCATATATTTT. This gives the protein CAWSVGDSTTIYF.

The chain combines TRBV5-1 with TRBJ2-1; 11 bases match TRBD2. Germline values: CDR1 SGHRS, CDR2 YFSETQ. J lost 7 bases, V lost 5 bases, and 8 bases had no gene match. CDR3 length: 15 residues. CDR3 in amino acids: CASSYGTSGENEQFF. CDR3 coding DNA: TGCGCCAGCAGTTACGGGACTAGCGGTGAGAATGAGCAGTTCTTC. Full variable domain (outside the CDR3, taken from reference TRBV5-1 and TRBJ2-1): KAGVTQTPRYLIKTRGQQVTLSCSPISGHRSVSWYQQTPGQGLQFLFEYFSETQRNKGNFPGRFSGRQFSNSRSEMNVSTLELGDSALYLCASSYGTSGENEQFFGPGTRLTVL.

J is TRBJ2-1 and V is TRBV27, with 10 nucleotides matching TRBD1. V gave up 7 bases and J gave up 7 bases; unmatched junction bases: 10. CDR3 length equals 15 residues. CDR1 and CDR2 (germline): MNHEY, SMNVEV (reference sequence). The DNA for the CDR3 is TGTGCCAGCACGCGAGGGGACAGGGGTCGTAATGAGCAGTTCTTC. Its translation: CASTRGDRGRNEQFF.

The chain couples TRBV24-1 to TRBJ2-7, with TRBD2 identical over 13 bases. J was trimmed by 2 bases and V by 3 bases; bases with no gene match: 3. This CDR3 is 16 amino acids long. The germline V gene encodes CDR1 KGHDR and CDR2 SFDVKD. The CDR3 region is CATSDRGTSGTYEQYF. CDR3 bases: TGTGCCACCAGTGATCGCGGGACTAGCGGGACCTACGAGCAGTACTTC.

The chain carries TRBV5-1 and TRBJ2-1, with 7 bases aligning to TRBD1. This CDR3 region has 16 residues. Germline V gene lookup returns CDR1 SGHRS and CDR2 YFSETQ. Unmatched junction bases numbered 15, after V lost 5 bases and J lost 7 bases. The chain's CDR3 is CASSWGFKTGWNEQFF. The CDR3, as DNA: TGCGCCAGCAGTTGGGGTTTTAAGACAGGGTGGAATGAGCAGTTCTTC.

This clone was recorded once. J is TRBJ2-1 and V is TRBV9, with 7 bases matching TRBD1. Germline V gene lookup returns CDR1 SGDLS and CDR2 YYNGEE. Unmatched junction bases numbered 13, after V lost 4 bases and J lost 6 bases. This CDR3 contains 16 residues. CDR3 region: CASSPTTGLWGNEQFF. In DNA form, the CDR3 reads TGTGCCAGCAGCCCCACGACAGGGCTATGGGGCAATGAGCAGTTCTTC.

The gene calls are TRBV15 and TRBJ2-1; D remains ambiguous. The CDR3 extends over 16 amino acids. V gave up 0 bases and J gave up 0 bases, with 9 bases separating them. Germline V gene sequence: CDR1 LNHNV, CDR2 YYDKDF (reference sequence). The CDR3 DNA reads TGTGCCACCAGCAGAGAGACACCGAGCTCCTACAATGAGCAGTTCTTC. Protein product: CATSRETPSSYNEQFF.